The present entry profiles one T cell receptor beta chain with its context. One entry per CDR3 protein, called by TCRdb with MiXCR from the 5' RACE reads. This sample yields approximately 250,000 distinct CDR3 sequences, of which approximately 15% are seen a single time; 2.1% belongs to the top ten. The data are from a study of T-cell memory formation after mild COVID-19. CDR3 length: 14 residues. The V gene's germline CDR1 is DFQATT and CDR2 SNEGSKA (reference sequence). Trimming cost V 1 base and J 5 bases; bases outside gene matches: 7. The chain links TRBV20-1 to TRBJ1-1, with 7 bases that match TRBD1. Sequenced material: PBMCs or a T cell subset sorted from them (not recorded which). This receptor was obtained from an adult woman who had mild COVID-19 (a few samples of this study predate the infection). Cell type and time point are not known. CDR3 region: CSARATGRDTEAFF. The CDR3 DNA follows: TGCAGTGCTAGAGCGACAGGGCGAGATACTGAAGCTTTCTTT.